The rows below give T cell receptor beta chains drawn from one sample of a study of Ad26.COV2.S vaccination and SARS-CoV-2 variants. Assay used: immunoSEQ multiplex PCR; TCRdb lists only in-frame clones, some missing. Of about 350,000 clones in the sample, under 95% are singletons; the top ten hold around 4%. The sequencing here drew on peripheral blood, taken after recovery from COVID-19. The receptors were gathered from a human donor who had recovered from COVID-19. CDR3s include the opening cysteine and the closing phenylalanine or tryptophan. The D gene is left open where the match is weak. Size is omitted from some rows. Given values are once, few, many or a class for expanded clones.

>NA|TRBJ2-3|TRBV11-2|NA
TGTGCCAGCAGCTATCCCGGGGATACGCAGTATTTT
CASSYPGDTQYF
>TRBD1|TRBJ1-5|TRBV3-1/TRBV3-2|few
TGTGCCAGCAGCCCGGGACAGGGGACGTATCAGCCCCAGCATTTT
CASSPGQGTYQPQHF
>TRBD1|TRBJ1-6|TRBV6-6|NA
TGTGCCAACACCAGGGGGGCTAATTCACCCCTCCACTTT
CANTRGANSPLHF
>NA|TRBJ2-2|TRBV19|NA
TGTGCCAGTAGGCAGGGGCTTGGGGAGCTGTTTTTT
CASRQGLGELFF
>NA|TRBJ2-7|TRBV3-1/TRBV3-2|few
TGTGCCAGCAGCCTAGGAAGCGAGCAGTACTTC
CASSLGSEQYF
>TRBD2|TRBJ2-1|TRBV7-2|once
TGTGCCAGCAGCCCCCTAGCGGGGGGCACATACAATGAGCAGTTCTTC
CASSPLAGGTYNEQFF
>NA|TRBJ2-7|TRBV5-6|NA
TGTGCCAGCAGCTTACGGGCGATCTACGAGCAGTACTTC
CASSLRAIYEQYF
>NA|TRBJ2-7|TRBV7-6|NA
TGTGCCAGCAGCTTAACGGCTAGCGACTCCTACGAGCAGTACTTC
CASSLTASDSYEQYF
>NA|TRBJ1-4|TRBV21-1|NA
TGTGCCAGCAGCTTCACTCCGGGACAGAATAATGAAAAACTGTTTTTT
CASSFTPGQNNEKLFF
>NA|TRBJ2-5|TRBV5-1|NA
TGCGCCAGCAGCGGGGTGGGAGAGGCAACGAGGCAAGAGACCCAGTACTTC
CASSGVGEATRQETQYF
>NA|TRBJ1-1|TRBV25-1|once
TGTGCCAGCAGTGAGGGACTCCTGAACACTGAAGCTTTCTTT
CASSEGLLNTEAFF
>NA|TRBJ1-2|TRBV5-1|NA
TGCGCCAGCAGCAACGAGGGGACCTTACGCTATGGCTACACCTTC
CASSNEGTLRYGYTF
>TRBD1|TRBJ1-2|TRBV7-9|NA
TGTGCCAGCAGCTTTAGTCCCGGGACAGGGAACCACCTTTCAGACGGCTACACCTTC
CASSFSPGTGNHLSDGYTF
>NA|TRBJ2-3|TRBV5-4|NA
TGTGCCAGCAGCTCGGAGGGGGTAAAATCCACAGATACGCAGTATTTT
CASSSEGVKSTDTQYF
>NA|TRBJ1-2|TRBV6-1|NA
TGTGCCAGCAGTGAAAGTACGGTAAACTATGGCTACACCTTC
CASSESTVNYGYTF
>TRBD2|TRBJ2-1|TRBV9|NA
TGTGCCAGCAGCGTAGTAGCGGGGGCCCCTTTTGAGCAGTTCTTC
CASSVVAGAPFEQFF
>NA|TRBJ1-5|TRBV12-5|NA
TGTGCTAGTGGTTTGGGGGGCCATAGCAATCAGCCCCAGCATTTT
CASGLGGHSNQPQHF
>NA|TRBJ2-5|TRBV5-4|NA
TGTGCCAGCAGCTTGGCGACGGGAAACCAAGAGACCCAGTACTTC
CASSLATGNQETQYF
>TRBD1|TRBJ1-6|TRBV5-8|NA
TGTGCCAGCAGCCCGCCCGGCAGGGGGTCGGGTTCACCCCTCCACTTT
CASSPPGRGSGSPLHF
>NA|TRBJ1-1|TRBV14|NA
TGTGCCAGCAGCCCCGAAAGATACCCGAACACTGAAGCTTTCTTT
CASSPERYPNTEAFF
>NA|TRBJ1-1|TRBV11-3|NA
TGTGCCAGCAGCTTGGACATGAACACTGAAGCTTTCTTT
CASSLDMNTEAFF
>TRBD1|TRBJ1-5|TRBV19|NA
TGTGCCAGTAGCGCCGGGACAGGGAACAATCAGCCCCAGCATTTT
CASSAGTGNNQPQHF
>TRBD1|TRBJ1-6|TRBV19|NA
TGTGCCAGTAGCATAGGGGACAGATCGCCTTCACCCCTCCACTTT
CASSIGDRSPSPLHF
>NA|TRBJ1-3|TRBV15|few
TGTGCCACCAGCACTTTGGGGTTCTCTGGAAACACCATATATTTT
CATSTLGFSGNTIYF
>TRBD2|TRBJ2-5|TRBV9|NA
TGTGCCAGCAGCCGGAGCGGGAACCAAGAGACCCAGTACTTC
CASSRSGNQETQYF
>TRBD2|TRBJ2-2|TRBV11-2|NA
TGTGCCCGCAGCGGGCGGGGGACTAGCGGGGGGGGGAACACCGGGGAGCTGTTTTTT
CARSGRGTSGGGNTGELFF
>NA|TRBJ1-1|TRBV14|NA
TGTGCCAGCAGCCAAGCCGGTAACGTTCCCCTTACGAACACTGAAGCTTTCTTT
CASSQAGNVPLTNTEAFF
>NA|TRBJ1-1|TRBV18|NA
TGTGCCAGCTCACCAGGGGAGAGGGTGAGAGCTTTCTTT
CASSPGERVRAFF
>NA|TRBJ1-1|TRBV5-1|NA
TGCGCCAGCAGCTTGATCGGGGGCGCCGGGGGCACTGAAGCTTTCTTT
CASSLIGGAGGTEAFF
>NA|TRBJ2-7|TRBV18|NA
TGTGCCAGCTCACCCCCCACCTCCTACGAGCAGTACTTC
CASSPPTSYEQYF
>NA|TRBJ2-3|TRBV19|NA
TGTGCCAGTAGTCCGCAGGACTACCCTGGCACAGATACGCAGTATTTT
CASSPQDYPGTDTQYF
>NA|TRBJ2-2|TRBV27|NA
TGTGCCAGCAGTTTCCAGTCTGGCACCGGGGAGCTGTTTTTT
CASSFQSGTGELFF
>TRBD1|TRBJ1-3|TRBV6-1|few
TGTGCCAGCAGTGTTGACAGGGCAAGCTCTGGAAACACCATATATTTT
CASSVDRASSGNTIYF
>NA|TRBJ1-2|TRBV11-2|NA
TGTGCCAGCAGTAGGCAGGGAGGGATCTATGGCTACACCTTC
CASSRQGGIYGYTF
>NA|TRBJ1-1|TRBV19|NA
TGTGCCAGTCGAAACAGGCTTATGAACACTGAAGCTTTCTTT
CASRNRLMNTEAFF
>TRBD1|TRBJ1-6|TRBV15|NA
TGTGCCACCAGCCTCCAGGACAGGTATAATTCACCCCTCCACTTT
CATSLQDRYNSPLHF
>NA|TRBJ2-2|TRBV27|NA
TGTGCCAGCAGTTTCTTTGAGGGCGGCGGGGAGCTGTTTTTT
CASSFFEGGGELFF
>TRBD1|TRBJ1-5|TRBV7-2|NA
TGTGCCAGCAGCTTCGACAGGGGCAATCAGCCCCAGCATTTT
CASSFDRGNQPQHF
>NA|TRBJ2-7|TRBV5-4|NA
TGTGCCAGCAGCTCAGGGAGCTCCTACGAGCAGTACTTC
CASSSGSSYEQYF
>NA|TRBJ2-6|TRBV18|NA
TGTGCCAGCTCACCCGAGTTTGGGGCCAACGTCCTGACTTTC
CASSPEFGANVLTF
>NA|TRBJ1-5|TRBV4-1|NA
TGCGCCAGCAGCCAAGCCGGGCAGGGCAATCAGCCCCAGCATTTT
CASSQAGQGNQPQHF
>NA|TRBJ1-1|TRBV27|NA
TGTGCCAGCAGTTTATCGTGGCAGGGAGGCACTGAAGCTTTCTTT
CASSLSWQGGTEAFF
>TRBD2|TRBJ2-2|TRBV19|NA
TGTGCCAGTAGTGGCTATCTAGCGGGGGGGCCCGGGGAGCTGTTTTTT
CASSGYLAGGPGELFF
>NA|TRBJ1-2|TRBV2|NA
TGTGCCAGCGCCAGGGATAACTATGGCTACACCTTC
CASARDNYGYTF
>TRBD1|TRBJ1-6|TRBV24-1|NA
TGTGCCACCAGTGATTCTCTTTACAGGGGCTCATATAATTCACCCCTCCACTTT
CATSDSLYRGSYNSPLHF
>NA|TRBJ1-2|TRBV12-3/TRBV12-4|NA
TGTGCCAGCAGTTTAAGCGCCACGGCTACCTCTTTC
CASSLSATATSF
>TRBD1|TRBJ2-5|TRBV2|NA
TGTGCCAGCAGTGATACCGGGACAGGGGTAGGGGAGACCCAGTACTTC
CASSDTGTGVGETQYF
>NA|TRBJ1-2|TRBV7-9|NA
TGTGCCAGCAGCTTAGATTTCGGGCAGGGACAAGGCTACACCTTC
CASSLDFGQGQGYTF
>NA|TRBJ1-6|TRBV19|NA
TGTGCCAGTAACAACCGGGCGGCCCTGAATTCACCCCTCCACTTT
CASNNRAALNSPLHF